Following are 30 T cell receptor beta chains from one sample sequenced in a study of T cell responses to AZD1222 COVID-19 vaccine. TCRdb's table, derived via immunoSEQ multiplex PCR, lists solely in-frame clones and lacks some. The table records some 130,000 clones, about 93% of them present only once. The source material was peripheral blood, sampled 28 days after the second AZD1222 dose. The receptors derive from an adult who received the AZD1222 COVID-19 vaccine.

The chain combines TRBV19 with TRBJ2-2; D is uncertain. There are 15 residues in the CDR3. Trimming pared 3 bases from V and 1 base from J, leaving 9 bases between. In germline, CDR1 is LNHDA, CDR2 SQIVND (reference sequence). Here the CDR3 reads CASSIFDQNTGELFF. The CDR3 region has the DNA TGTGCCAGTAGTATCTTCGACCAGAACACCGGGGAGCTGTTTTTT.

The gene calls are TRBV5-1 and TRBJ1-4; D is uncertain. CDR3 length: 14 amino acids. V lost 1 base, J lost 8 bases, and 12 bases lay in between. Germline V lookup: CDR1 SGHRS, CDR2 YFSETQ. CDR3 nucleotide sequence: TGCGCCAGCAGCTTGAAGGCCCCACAAGAAAAACTGTTTTTT. As protein: CASSLKAPQEKLFF.

The chain has TRBV5-4 and TRBJ2-1; 11 nucleotides match TRBD2. Trimming cost V 0 bases and J 5 bases; bases outside gene matches: 7. The length of the CDR3 is 17 residues. Germline V lookup: CDR1 SGHNT, CDR2 YYREEE (reference sequence). The CDR3 region has the DNA TGTGCCAGCAGCTTGGGGGCACTAGCGGGGGCTCACAATGAGCAGTTCTTC. This translates into CASSLGALAGAHNEQFF.

V and J are TRBV6-1 and TRBJ2-7; the D gene is possibly TRBD1 (5 bases). Per germline, CDR1 MNHNS and CDR2 SASEGT. The CDR3 is 16 amino acids. Trimming removed 1 base at V and 7 bases at J, with 20 bases between. DNA for the CDR3: TGTGCCAGCAGTGAAGACAGGTACCCCCCGTCGTGGGAGCAGTACTTC. Protein sequence: CASSEDRYPPSWEQYF.

The rearrangement uses TRBV19 and TRBJ1-5; possible D gene TRBD1, 5 bases. The CDR3 loop spans 14 amino acids. Germline V gene lookup returns CDR1 LNHDA and CDR2 SQIVND (reference sequence). The ends were cut back, 3 bases at V and 9 bases at J, with 15 bases in the middle. The CDR3 DNA reads as TGTGCCAGTAGTATTCAGGGAGGGAGTGCGCCCCAGCATTTT. As protein: CASSIQGGSAPQHF. The whole variable domain, remainder taken from reference TRBV19 and TRBJ1-5, is DGGITQSPKYLFRKEGQNVTLSCEQNLNHDAMYWYRQDPGQGLRLIYYSQIVNDFQKGDIAEGYSVSREKKESFPLTVTSAQKNPTAFYLCASSIQGGSAPQHFGDGTRLSIL.

The chain joins TRBV11-3 to TRBJ2-2, with D tentatively TRBD1 or TRBD2 (6 bases each). The CDR3 totals 15 residues. Per germline, CDR1 SGHNT and CDR2 YENEEA. Trimming pared 5 bases from V and 5 bases from J, leaving 15 bases between. The CDR3 DNA is TGTGCCAGCAGCGTAGGAGGGGGTTGGACCGGGGAGCTGTTTTTT. Translated, it gives CASSVGGGWTGELFF.

V gene TRBV19 combines with J gene TRBJ2-1; D might be TRBD1 or TRBD2, each matching 6 bases. Trimming shortened V by 4 bases and J by 4 bases, and 14 bases separated the two germline ends. The CDR3 spans 15 residues. The germline CDR1 and CDR2 sequences are LNHDA and SQIVND (reference sequence). CDR3 sequence (DNA): TGTGCCAGTAGTAACATTGAGGGGGGATACAATGAGCAGTTCTTC. It yields the protein CASSNIEGGYNEQFF.

This chain links TRBV10-3 with TRBJ1-1, with D possibly matching TRBD1 (6 bases). Germline V gene data show CDR1 as ENHRY and CDR2 as SYGVKD. This CDR3 spans 13 amino acids. Trimming pared 5 bases from V and 1 base from J, leaving 8 bases between. The CDR3 region has the DNA TGTGCCATCAGTAAACAGGGGAACACTGAAGCTTTCTTT. Protein: CAISKQGNTEAFF.

The chain uses TRBV11-3 and TRBJ1-1, with D maybe TRBD1 (5 bases). Trimming left V 5 bases short and J 4 bases short, with 14 bases between. CDR1 SGHNT and CDR2 YENEEA come from the germline V gene. The CDR3 totals 14 residues. The CDR3 DNA reads as TGTGCCAGCAGCGGTCGGGACGGACTCACTGAAGCTTTCTTT. Protein product: CASSGRDGLTEAFF.

The genes are TRBV5-6 and TRBJ1-1; no firm D call. The CDR3 runs 15 residues. Between the trimmed V and J ends, which lost 4 bases and 1 base, there was a span of 14 bases. CDR1 is SGHDT and CDR2 is YYEEEE in the germline V gene. CDR3 bases: TGTGCCAGCAGCACTTCTACCGTCGGGAACACTGAAGCTTTCTTT. Protein: CASSTSTVGNTEAFF.

This chain connects TRBV7-2 to TRBJ1-6; D is unresolved. The germline V gene has CDR1 SGHTA and CDR2 FQGNSA. The CDR3 length is 14 residues. V was shortened by 4 bases and J by 7 bases, with 11 bases between the two germline ends. Written as DNA, the CDR3 is TGTGCCAGCAGCTCCCGACACGAGAATTCACCCCTCCACTTT. It yields the protein CASSSRHENSPLHF.

This clone was observed once. Written as DNA, the CDR3 is TGTGCCAGCAGCTTTCCCGGGACAGGGGTCTACGAGCAGTACTTC. It specifies CASSFPGTGVYEQYF. J is TRBJ2-7 and V is TRBV7-2; 10 bases line up with TRBD1. The V gene's germline CDR1 is SGHTA and CDR2 FQGNSA. The CDR3 loop spans 15 amino acids. The ends lost 3 bases at V and 3 bases at J; junction bases unmatched: 5.

The CDR3 DNA reads as TGTGCCAGCGGGCAAAGCTACGAGCAGTACTTC. This codes for CASGQSYEQYF. The chain has TRBV27 and TRBJ2-7; D remains ambiguous. V lost 8 bases to trimming and J lost 3 bases, with 8 bases between them. The germline V gene encodes CDR1 MNHEY and CDR2 SMNVEV (reference sequence). There are 11 residues in the CDR3.

The gene calls are TRBV10-2 and TRBJ2-7; 9 positions match TRBD1. The germline V gene encodes CDR1 WSHSY and CDR2 SAAADI. Unmatched junction bases numbered 2, after V lost 6 bases and J lost 2 bases. The CDR3 extends over 13 amino acids. The CDR3 loop is CASRGQGPYEQYF. CDR3 nucleotide sequence: TGCGCCAGCAGGGGACAGGGTCCCTACGAGCAGTACTTC.

The chain recombines TRBV19 with TRBJ1-1, with no clear D. V shed 2 bases and J shed 4 bases, with 8 bases lying between them. Germline V lookup: CDR1 LNHDA, CDR2 SQIVND (reference sequence). The CDR3 extends over 13 amino acids. CDR3 nucleotides: TGTGCCAGTAGTATAAGTGTGATCACTGAAGCTTTCTTT. Protein sequence: CASSISVITEAFF.

The sample holds a few counts of this clone. The chain recombines TRBV2 with TRBJ2-1; possibly TRBD1 for D (5 bases). V shed 1 base and J shed 3 bases, with 7 bases lying between them. The germline V gene encodes CDR1 SNHLY and CDR2 FYNNEI. This CDR3 is 14 amino acids long. The CDR3 here is CASSEDRSYNEQFF. In DNA, the CDR3 is TGTGCCAGCAGTGAAGACAGGAGCTACAATGAGCAGTTCTTC.

The CDR3 spells CASSRDVRSYEQYF. The DNA of the CDR3 is TGTGCCAGCAGCCGTGACGTCAGAAGCTACGAGCAGTACTTC. The J gene is TRBJ2-7, the V gene TRBV7-2; D remains unclear. V was pared by 5 bases and J by 3 bases, with 14 bases between. This CDR3 contains 14 residues. Germline CDR1 reads SGHTA; CDR2 reads FQGNSA.

V usage is TRBV11-1 and J usage is TRBJ2-5; D is possibly TRBD2 (6 bases). With 5 bases removed from V and 2 bases from J, the gap between germline ends came to 15 bases. The CDR3 runs to 15 residues. Looked up from germline, CDR1 is SGHAT and CDR2 is FQDESV (reference sequence). CDR3 DNA: TGTGCCAGCAGCGTTTTGACCGGGAGTCAAGAGACCCAGTACTTC. The encoded protein is CASSVLTGSQETQYF.

The chain carries TRBV27 and TRBJ1-5; the D is unclear. This CDR3 has 15 amino acids. Trimming took 0 bases from V and 0 from J, leaving 6 bases between them. The germline V gene encodes CDR1 MNHEY and CDR2 SMNVEV (reference sequence). CDR3 nucleotides: TGTGCCAGCAGTTTATCGCCCTTTAGCAATCAGCCCCAGCATTTT. Its protein product is CASSLSPFSNQPQHF.

This clone appeared a few times. The chain carries TRBV12-3 or TRBV12-4 and TRBJ2-3; D not resolved. V dropped 1 base and J dropped 5 bases, with 1 base sitting between them. CDR3 size: 11 residues. The CDR3 sequence: CASSLGDTQYF. DNA for the CDR3: TGTGCCAGCAGTTTAGGAGATACGCAGTATTTT.

V is TRBV7-9 and J is TRBJ1-2, with D unresolved. The CDR3 covers 14 residues. With 3 bases removed from V and 2 bases from J, the gap between germline ends came to 10 bases. CDR1 is SEHNR, CDR2 FQNEAQ, per germline (reference sequence). The CDR3: CASSLPVVNYGYTF. In nucleotides, the CDR3 is TGTGCCAGCAGCTTGCCGGTTGTAAACTATGGCTACACCTTC.

The chain couples TRBV4-2 to TRBJ2-3, with 9 bases identical to TRBD2. The ends lost 0 bases at V and 4 bases at J; junction bases unmatched: 11. Germline CDR1 is LGHNA and CDR2 is YNFKEQ. This CDR3 contains 18 residues. The CDR3, as DNA: TGTGCCAGCAGCCAAGACATTAGCGGGGGCGCTAGGGCAGATACGCAGTATTTT. Amino acid sequence: CASSQDISGGARADTQYF.

The chain employs TRBV9 and TRBJ2-3; D uncertain. The V and J ends lost 1 base and 2 bases respectively, with 5 bases between them. The CDR3 has 13 amino acids. Per germline, CDR1 SGDLS and CDR2 YYNGEE. CDR3 amino acids: CASSVRPTDTQYF. DNA for the CDR3: TGTGCCAGCAGCGTACGCCCCACAGATACGCAGTATTTT.

The chain has TRBV19 and TRBJ1-2; TRBD1 agrees at 8 bases. CDR1 LNHDA and CDR2 SQIVND come from the germline V gene (reference sequence). The junction had 5 bases not matched to a gene; V was cut back by 4 bases and J by 4 bases. The CDR3 has 14 amino acids. CDR3 bases: TGTGCCAGTAGTACAGGGGGCTGGGGCTATGGCTACACCTTC. Protein product: CASSTGGWGYGYTF. Looking up the rest from reference TRBV19 and TRBJ1-2 gives the full variable domain: DGGITQSPKYLFRKEGQNVTLSCEQNLNHDAMYWYRQDPGQGLRLIYYSQIVNDFQKGDIAEGYSVSREKKESFPLTVTSAQKNPTAFYLCASSTGGWGYGYTFGSGTRLTVV.

The gene calls are TRBV27 and TRBJ1-2; TRBD1 agrees at 7 bases. This CDR3 has 12 amino acids. From germline, CDR1 is MNHEY and CDR2 SMNVEV (reference sequence). The V gene end was trimmed by 6 bases and the J gene end by 7 bases; junction bases not matched to a gene: 5. The CDR3 coding sequence is TGTGCCAGCAGGGACCAGGGGGGTGGCTACACCTTC. This translates into CASRDQGGGYTF.

This chain links TRBV27 with TRBJ2-3, with TRBD1 as a possible D gene (6 bases). V lost 6 bases, J lost 5 bases, and 18 bases lay in between. CDR1 is MNHEY, CDR2 SMNVEV, per germline (reference sequence). The CDR3 length is 15 residues. DNA of the CDR3: TGTGCCAGCAGACTCCCAACAGGGACCGGAGATACGCAGTATTTT. Protein: CASRLPTGTGDTQYF.

V gene TRBV5-1 combines with J gene TRBJ2-2; 9 bases fit TRBD2. CDR1 and CDR2 from the germline V gene are SGHRS and YFSETQ. V was clipped by 3 bases and J by 5 bases; unmatched bases: 8. This CDR3 is built from 16 residues. The CDR3 sequence is CASSSNSGGSTGELFF. DNA of the CDR3: TGCGCCAGCAGCTCGAATAGCGGGGGAAGTACCGGGGAGCTGTTTTTT.

The chain couples TRBV27 to TRBJ2-1; 7 nucleotides agree with TRBD1. V was clipped by 5 bases and J by 2 bases; unmatched bases: 3. The V gene's germline CDR1 is MNHEY and CDR2 SMNVEV (reference sequence). CDR3 length: 14 residues. As DNA, the CDR3 is TGTGCCAGCAGTAGACAGGGCCCCTACAATGAGCAGTTCTTC. Its translation is CASSRQGPYNEQFF.

In this sample, this clone turned up a few times. The rearrangement uses TRBV30 and TRBJ2-5, with 7 bases matching TRBD1. The germline V gene encodes CDR1 GTSNPN and CDR2 SVGIG (reference sequence). V trimming: 2 bases; J trimming: 2 bases; junction bases outside the gene matches: 5. This CDR3 comprises 14 residues. CDR3 amino acids: CAWSSRDSQETQYF. The CDR3 DNA reads TGTGCCTGGAGTTCTAGGGACAGTCAAGAGACCCAGTACTTC.

This chain uses TRBV6-5 with TRBJ2-3; D is ambiguous. The CDR3 spans 13 residues. Looked up from germline, CDR1 is MNHEY and CDR2 is SVGAGI. V lost 7 bases and J 0 bases, leaving 8 bases between the germline ends. CDR3 region: CASIPESTDTQYF. The CDR3 DNA follows: TGTGCCAGCATTCCAGAAAGCACAGATACGCAGTATTTT.